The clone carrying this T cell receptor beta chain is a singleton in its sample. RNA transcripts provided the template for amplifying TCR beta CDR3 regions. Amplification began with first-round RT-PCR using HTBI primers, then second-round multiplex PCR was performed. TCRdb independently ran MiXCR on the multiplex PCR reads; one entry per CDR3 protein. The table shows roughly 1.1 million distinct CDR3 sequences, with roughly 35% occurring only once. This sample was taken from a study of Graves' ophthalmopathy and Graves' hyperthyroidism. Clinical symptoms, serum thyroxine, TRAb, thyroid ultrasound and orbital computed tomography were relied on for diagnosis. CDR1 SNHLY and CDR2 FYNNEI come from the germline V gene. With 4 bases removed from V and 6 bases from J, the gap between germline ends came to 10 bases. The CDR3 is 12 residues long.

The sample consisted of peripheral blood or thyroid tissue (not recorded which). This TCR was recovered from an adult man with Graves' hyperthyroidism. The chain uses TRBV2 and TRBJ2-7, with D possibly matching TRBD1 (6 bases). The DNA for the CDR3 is TGTGCCAGCAGTGGAGTCAGGGGCGAGCAGTACTTC. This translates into CASSGVRGEQYF. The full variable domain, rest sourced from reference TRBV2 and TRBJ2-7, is EPEVTQTPSHQVTQMGQEVILRCVPISNHLYFYWYRQILGQKVEFLVSFYNNEISEKSEIFDDQFSVERPDGSNFTLKIRSTKLEDSAMYFCASSGVRGEQYFGPGTRLTVT.